This entry lists 7 T cell receptor beta chains sequenced from one sample in a study of shared clonotypes between healthy human individuals. This table comes from immunoSEQ multiplex PCR, and its TCRdb copy is limited to in-frame clones, with some not included. The sample carries 1,500,000 or so clones, 98% recorded once. The sequenced sample was naive CD4+ T cells sorted from blood. The subset: CD45RA+ positively selected. The receptors here all came from a man aged 25-45 years in good health.

This chain uses TRBV29-1 with TRBJ2-5, with D possibly TRBD1 on 6 matching bases. In germline, CDR1 is SQVTM, CDR2 ANQGSEA. CDR3 size: 13 residues. V dropped 8 bases and J dropped 4 bases, with 17 bases sitting between them. The CDR3: CSSIPGTIETQYF. The DNA of the CDR3 is TGCAGCTCCATACCCGGGACAATAGAGACCCAGTACTTC.

This sequence joins TRBV28 and TRBJ1-2; 11 nucleotides align to TRBD1. Germline CDR1 and CDR2: MDHEN and SYDVKM. The length of the CDR3 is 15 residues. V trimming: 6 bases; J trimming: 4 bases; junction bases outside the gene matches: 7. CDR3 sequence reads: CASRSLGQGVYGYTF. CDR3 in DNA: TGTGCCAGCAGGTCGTTGGGACAGGGGGTCTATGGCTACACCTTC.

This clone has just one count. This chain connects TRBV15 to TRBJ2-7, with D perhaps TRBD2 (6 bases). Germline V lookup: CDR1 LNHNV, CDR2 YYDKDF (reference sequence). The CDR3 extends over 15 amino acids. Between the trimmed V and J ends, which lost 5 bases and 2 bases, there was a span of 16 bases. CDR3 nucleotides: TGTGCCACCAGCCCCACCCGCCGGGAGACCTACGAGCAGTACTTC. This translates into CATSPTRRETYEQYF.

This clone appeared a single time. The chain carries TRBV15 and TRBJ2-7; 11 nucleotides align to TRBD2. The CDR3 is 17 residues long. V dropped 1 base and J dropped 0; count of bases not matched to a gene: 5. Germline CDR1 LNHNV, CDR2 YYDKDF (reference sequence). The CDR3 sequence: CATSRAGTSGISYEQYF. The CDR3 DNA reads as TGTGCCACCAGCAGAGCGGGGACTAGCGGCATCTCCTACGAGCAGTACTTC.

This chain connects TRBV30 to TRBJ1-1; D remains ambiguous. This CDR3 comprises 11 residues. Trimming stripped 2 bases from V and 11 bases from J, with 12 bases between. CDR1 GTSNPN and CDR2 SVGIG come from the germline V gene (reference sequence). The CDR3 spells CAWSSGTVAFF. DNA of the CDR3: TGTGCCTGGAGTTCAGGAACAGTGGCTTTCTTT.

This clone was seen only once. Additional DNA sequences in this sample encode the identical CDR3. The chain combines TRBV5-1 with TRBJ2-6, with TRBD2 as a possible D gene (6 bases). CDR1 and CDR2 (germline): SGHRS, YFSETQ. V lost 0 bases and J 2 bases, leaving 6 bases between the germline ends. The CDR3 contains 15 residues. The DNA for the CDR3 is TGCGCCAGCAGCTTGGCGGGGGCTGGGGCCAACGTCCTGACTTTC. Its protein product is CASSLAGAGANVLTF.

The rearrangement links TRBV28 to TRBJ2-3; 8 bases line up with TRBD2. CDR1 is MDHEN and CDR2 is SYDVKM in the germline V gene. Unmatched junction bases numbered 8, after V lost 5 bases and J lost 4 bases. This CDR3 has 15 residues. The CDR3 here is CASSRPGGGADTQYF. CDR3 DNA sequence: TGTGCCAGCAGTCGTCCGGGAGGGGGAGCAGATACGCAGTATTTT.